These 8 T cell receptor beta chains came from one sample sequenced in a study of PD-L1 blockade in urothelial cancer (TCRdb year 2017). To prepare the library, the immunoSEQ multiplex PCR assay was applied. The table was pulled from immuneACCESS by TCRdb, which kept in-frame rearrangements only. Such tables lose some clones; where checked, under half of the loss comes from unresolved V genes, and the rest has no known cause. Across this sample there are 20,000 to 30,000 clones, with roughly 80% seen only once. 8% to 10% of the sample goes to the ten largest clones. This specimen was PBMCs, taken around atezolizumab (anti-PD-L1) treatment. These receptors all stem from a man between 65 and 85 years old with urothelial cancer.

This clone was detected only once. This rearrangement joins TRBV5-1 to TRBJ1-3; TRBD1 matches 8 bases. This CDR3 is built from 17 residues. The junction had 9 bases not matched to a gene; V was cut back by 0 bases and J by 4 bases. Germline V gene sequence: CDR1 SGHRS, CDR2 YFSETQ. CDR3 sequence: CASSLVGDRTLGNTIYF. The CDR3 DNA is TGCGCCAGCAGCTTGGTGGGGGACAGGACGTTGGGAAACACCATATATTTT.

The gene calls are TRBV2 and TRBJ1-4, with D possibly being TRBD1 (6 bases). Looked up from germline, CDR1 is SNHLY and CDR2 is FYNNEI. Between the trimmed V and J ends, which lost 2 bases and 3 bases, there was a span of 10 bases. The CDR3 runs 15 residues. The CDR3: CASSERTASNEKLFF. CDR3 coding DNA: TGTGCCAGCAGTGAAAGGACAGCTTCTAATGAAAAACTGTTTTTT.

This clone was observed a handful of times. J is TRBJ2-2 and V is TRBV19; 12 bases align to TRBD1. With 0 bases clipped from V and 3 bases from J, the junction kept 2 bases outside the gene matches. Germline V gives CDR1 LNHDA, CDR2 SQIVND (reference sequence). The CDR3 length is 17 residues. CDR3 amino acids: CASSIEGQGAYTGELFF. CDR3 coding DNA: TGTGCCAGTAGTATAGAGGGACAGGGGGCGTACACCGGGGAGCTGTTTTTT.

The V gene is TRBV30, the J gene TRBJ2-1; 9 nucleotides align to TRBD1. CDR1 and CDR2 from the germline V gene are GTSNPN and SVGIG (reference sequence). J lost 7 bases, V lost 0 bases, and 16 bases had no gene match. This CDR3 is 18 amino acids long. As DNA, the CDR3 is TGTGCCTGGAGTGTATCTTCCAAGGGGACAGGGATTGGGAATGAGCAGTTCTTC. The encoded protein is CAWSVSSKGTGIGNEQFF.

The chain is built from TRBV19 and TRBJ2-7, with 12 bases matching TRBD1. The CDR3 spans 15 residues. Per the germline V gene, CDR1 is LNHDA and CDR2 is SQIVND (reference sequence). After removal of 1 base from V and 7 bases from J, the junction contained 5 bases not matched to a gene. The CDR3 bases are TGTGCCAGTAGTATAGCGGGACAGGGGGCGATTGAGCAGTACTTC. Amino acid sequence: CASSIAGQGAIEQYF.

This clone has more than one count but fewer than ten. The chain employs TRBV5-6 and TRBJ2-3; 10 bases line up with TRBD2. V shed 2 bases, J shed 4 bases, and the junction held 4 bases outside the gene matches. Germline assignment: CDR1 SGHDT and CDR2 YYEEEE. The CDR3 length is 15 residues. CDR3 nucleotide sequence: TGTGCCAGCAGCTTTGAGCGGGAGGGGGCAGATACGCAGTATTTT. Translating it yields CASSFEREGADTQYF. Full variable domain (outside the CDR3, taken from reference TRBV5-6 and TRBJ2-3): DAGVTQSPTHLIKTRGQQVTLRCSPKSGHDTVSWYQQALGQGPQFIFQYYEEEERQRGNFPDRFSGHQFPNYSSELNVNALLLGDSALYLCASSFEREGADTQYFGPGTRLTVL.

V and J are TRBV30 and TRBJ1-3; a weak D match, TRBD1 (5 bases). The CDR3 loop spans 13 amino acids. The ends were cut back, 0 bases at V and 2 bases at J, with 5 bases in the middle. Per germline, CDR1 GTSNPN and CDR2 SVGIG (reference sequence). The CDR3, as DNA: TGTGCCTGGAGTGTAGGGGCTGGAAACACCATATATTTT. Translation gives CAWSVGAGNTIYF.

V gene TRBV28 combines with J gene TRBJ1-5; D gene unclear. The CDR3 loop spans 12 amino acids. With 6 bases removed from V and 4 bases from J, the gap between germline ends came to 7 bases. Germline V gene data show CDR1 as MDHEN and CDR2 as SYDVKM. This CDR3 is CASSFPNQPQHF. The CDR3 DNA follows: TGTGCCAGCAGCTTCCCTAATCAGCCCCAGCATTTT.